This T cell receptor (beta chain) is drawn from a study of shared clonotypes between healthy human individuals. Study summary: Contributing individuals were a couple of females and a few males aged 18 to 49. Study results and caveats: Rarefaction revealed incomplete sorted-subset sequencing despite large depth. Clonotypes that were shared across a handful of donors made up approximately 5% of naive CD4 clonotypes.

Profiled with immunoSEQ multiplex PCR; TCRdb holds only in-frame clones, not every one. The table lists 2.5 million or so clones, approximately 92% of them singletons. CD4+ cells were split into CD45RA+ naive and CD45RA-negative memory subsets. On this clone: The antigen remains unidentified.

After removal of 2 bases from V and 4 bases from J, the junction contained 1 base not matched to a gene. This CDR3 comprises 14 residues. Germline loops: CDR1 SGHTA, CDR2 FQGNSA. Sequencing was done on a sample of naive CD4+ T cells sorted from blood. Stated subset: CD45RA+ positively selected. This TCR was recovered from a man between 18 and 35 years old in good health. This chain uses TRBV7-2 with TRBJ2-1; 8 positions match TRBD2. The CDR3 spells CASSLTSGYNEQFF. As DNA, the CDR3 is TGTGCCAGCAGCTTAACTAGCGGATACAATGAGCAGTTCTTC. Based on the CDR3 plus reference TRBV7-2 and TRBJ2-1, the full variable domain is GAGVSQSPSNKVTEKGKDVELRCDPISGHTALYWYRQSLGQGLEFLIYFQGNSAPDKSGLPSDRFSAERTGGSVSTLTIQRTQQEDSAVYLCASSLTSGYNEQFFGPGTRLTVL.